This T cell receptor (beta chain) was profiled in a study of blood T cells in healthy people across ages. Study-wide background: With template switching, about one barcoded beta molecule was captured per two T cells. Study results and caveats: Older age went with lower TCR beta diversity per million T cells, in a roughly linear way. Diversity estimates from one million T cells were considered underestimates.

V shed 7 bases and J 4 bases; nucleotides not matched to a gene: 5. The CDR3 totals 13 residues. The germline V gene has CDR1 ENHRY and CDR2 SYGVKD. Then a second PCR, running roughly 7 to 11 cycles, was carried out with a sample-barcoded 5' primer and a J-beta primer mix. Each CDR3 protein is one row after TCRdb ran MiXCR on the 5' RACE reads. The table lists around 790,000 distinct CDR3 sequences, roughly 44% of them singletons, with about a fifth in the top ten. This clonotype was seen more than once but under ten times. Its antigen is still unknown. This TCR came from a man between 60 and 75 years old in good health. The sample consisted of blood. V is TRBV10-3 and J is TRBJ1-2, with 8 bases identical to TRBD1. The CDR3 sequence: CAIKGQEFYGYTF. The DNA for the CDR3 is TGTGCCATCAAGGGACAGGAGTTCTATGGCTACACCTTC.